Listed here are 23 T cell receptor beta chains from one sample, sequenced in a study of identical twins. TCRdb itself ran the 5' RACE reads through MiXCR, one entry per CDR3 protein. The data hold roughly 540,000 distinct CDR3 sequences, with approximately 22% observed a single time. Separately, the same data were catalogued under a study of T cells expressing NK-cell markers.

Material for sequencing was CD4+ T cells sorted from blood. These receptors all come from a woman aged 18 to 35 in good health.

The chain recombines TRBV7-6 with TRBJ2-6, with D possibly being TRBD2 (5 bases). Trimming cost V 3 bases and J 0 bases, with 12 bases left between them. Germline V gives CDR1 SGHVS, CDR2 FNYEAQ. The CDR3 runs 17 residues. This CDR3 is CASSFPGERSGANVLTF. The CDR3 DNA follows: TGTGCCAGCAGCTTTCCCGGGGAACGCTCTGGGGCCAACGTCCTGACTTTC.

The chain employs TRBV6-5 and TRBJ2-7, with 8 bases aligning to TRBD1. The CDR3 totals 15 residues. CDR1 is MNHEY, CDR2 SVGAGI, per germline. V lost 0 bases and J lost 1; bases outside the gene matches: 2. The CDR3 DNA sequence: TGTGCCAGCAGTTACTCGAACAGGGGGTCCTACGAGCAGTACTTC. Protein sequence: CASSYSNRGSYEQYF.

The chain employs TRBV18 and TRBJ2-3, with 9 nucleotides matching TRBD2. Germline V gene sequence: CDR1 KGHSH, CDR2 LQKENI. V lost 0 bases and J lost 3; bases outside the gene matches: 4. This CDR3 contains 16 residues. This chain's CDR3 is CASSPPAGGRTDTQYF. The CDR3 region has the DNA TGTGCCAGCTCACCACCCGCGGGGGGGCGAACAGATACGCAGTATTTT. Looking up the rest from reference TRBV18 and TRBJ2-3 gives the full variable domain: NAGVMQNPRHLVRRRGQEARLRCSPMKGHSHVYWYRQLPEEGLKFMVYLQKENIIDESGMPKERFSAEFPKEGPSILRIQQVVRGDSAAYFCASSPPAGGRTDTQYFGPGTRLTVL.

The chain couples TRBV7-2 to TRBJ2-1; D may match TRBD1 or TRBD2 (6 bases each). Germline CDR1 SGHTA, CDR2 FQGNSA. V shed 1 base and J shed 4 bases, with 11 bases lying between them. The length of the CDR3 is 15 residues. The CDR3 nucleotides are TGTGCCAGCAGCTTAGTCGGGGGCTTATACAATGAGCAGTTCTTC. It yields the protein CASSLVGGLYNEQFF.

This sequence joins TRBV21-1 and TRBJ2-7; the table's D call, TRBD1, has no DNA check behind it. TRBV21-1 is listed as a pseudogene. The CDR3 sequence is 12 residues long. The CDR3 DNA follows: TGTGCCAGCGAACTTCGCGGGACATTGCAGTACTTC. It yields the protein CASELRGTLQYF.

In this sample, this clonotype turned up many times. The chain uses TRBV12-3 or TRBV12-4 and TRBJ2-2; D not resolved. This CDR3 has 12 amino acids. Trimming pared 3 bases from V and 6 bases from J, leaving 5 bases between. CDR3 residues: CASSFRSGELFF. The CDR3 DNA reads TGTGCCAGCAGTTTTCGGTCCGGGGAGCTGTTTTTT.

This clonotype showed up just a few times. This chain connects TRBV4-3 to TRBJ2-3; 9 nucleotides agree with TRBD2. CDR3 length equals 18 residues. J was trimmed by 2 bases and V by 1 base; bases with no gene match: 10. CDR1 is LGHNA, CDR2 YSLEER, per germline. The CDR3 bases are TGCGCCAGCAGCCAAGGAAAGCGGGGCGGGAGGGTCACAGATACGCAGTATTTT. Its protein is CASSQGKRGGRVTDTQYF.

The CDR3 nucleotides read TGTGCCAGCAGCAGGGGATCCGGGGATGAGCAGTTCTTC. Its translation: CASSRGSGDEQFF. J is TRBJ2-1 and V is TRBV7-3, with D possibly being TRBD1 or TRBD2 (5 bases each). This CDR3 region has 13 residues. Germline CDR1 SGHTA, CDR2 FQGTGA. The V end lost 5 bases, the J end lost 8 bases, and 13 bases lay between the germline ends.

This clonotype was observed a handful of times. V and J are TRBV27 and TRBJ2-1; 9 bases map to TRBD1. V was pared by 3 bases and J by 8 bases, with 8 bases of the junction left unmatched. Germline lookup yields CDR1 MNHEY and CDR2 SMNVEV (reference sequence). The CDR3 spans 15 residues. As DNA, the CDR3 is TGTGCCAGCAGTTTGTACAGGGGGCGCGGAGATGAGCAGTTCTTC. This translates into CASSLYRGRGDEQFF.

CDR3 residues: CASSLEASTQYF. The CDR3 DNA reads TGTGCCAGCAGCTTAGAAGCAAGTACGCAGTATTTT. V gene TRBV7-9 combines with J gene TRBJ2-3; no reliable D call. The CDR3 length is 12 residues. Trimming took 1 base from V and 8 from J, leaving 7 bases between them. CDR1 and CDR2 (germline): SEHNR, FQNEAQ (reference sequence).

This clonotype was picked up one time. This chain joins TRBV5-8 and TRBJ2-7; D uncertain. The germline V and J ends were trimmed by 1 base and 5 bases, with 16 bases remaining between them. This CDR3 spans 15 amino acids. Germline-derived CDR1 and CDR2 are SGHTS and YDEGEE. The CDR3 sequence is CASSLRRVYQNEQYF. Here the CDR3 DNA reads TGTGCCAGCAGCTTGCGTAGGGTATACCAGAACGAGCAGTACTTC.

The chain couples TRBV2 to TRBJ1-2; 7 positions agree with TRBD1. Germline CDR1 is SNHLY and CDR2 is FYNNEI. The J segment lost 7 bases and the V segment lost 10 bases, leaving 12 bases of the junction unmatched. CDR3 length: 13 residues. This CDR3 is CATREEGAFGYTF. CDR3 coding DNA: TGTGCCACCCGGGAAGAGGGGGCTTTTGGCTACACCTTC.

This clonotype was counted a few times. The chain uses TRBV20-1 and TRBJ1-1; D uncertain. The V end was cut by 1 base, the J end by 2 bases, with 11 bases between. CDR1 and CDR2 from the germline V gene are DFQATT and SNEGSKA (reference sequence). The length of the CDR3 is 14 residues. For the CDR3, the DNA is TGCAGTGCTAGAGGCCCCTACCATAACACTGAAGCTTTCTTT. It codes for CSARGPYHNTEAFF.

The rearrangement joins TRBV9 to TRBJ2-7; D is ambiguous. There are 14 residues in the CDR3. V shed 2 bases and J shed 2 bases, with 11 bases lying between them. Germline-derived CDR1 and CDR2 are SGDLS and YYNGEE. The CDR3, as DNA: TGTGCCAGCAGCGTCACGCTAGTTGCCTACGAGCAGTACTTC. It translates to CASSVTLVAYEQYF.

This clonotype was recorded a few times. This chain joins TRBV21-1 and TRBJ2-7; the table names TRBD2, a call not compared with the DNA. TRBV21-1 is flagged as a pseudogene. The CDR3 consists of 13 residues. The CDR3 spells CASSERAVYEQYF. DNA of the CDR3: TGTGCCAGCAGCGAACGGGCCGTATACGAGCAGTACTTC.

This clonotype was detected only once. The chain joins TRBV4-2 to TRBJ2-2, with D uncertain. Germline lookup yields CDR1 LGHNA and CDR2 YNFKEQ. There are 15 residues in the CDR3. V was clipped by 0 bases and J by 1 base, with 6 bases between them. CDR3 sequence: CASSQEGWNTGELFF. CDR3 DNA sequence: TGTGCCAGCAGCCAAGAAGGTTGGAACACCGGGGAGCTGTTTTTT.

A few counts support this clonotype. The chain has TRBV4-3 and TRBJ2-1; D not certain. CDR1 and CDR2 from the germline V gene are LGHNA and YSLEER. CDR3 length: 15 residues. Trimming removed 6 bases at V and 0 bases at J, with 12 bases between. CDR3: CASRRWSSSYNEQFF. The CDR3 nucleotides read TGCGCCAGCAGGAGATGGTCGAGCTCCTACAATGAGCAGTTCTTC.

The chain uses TRBV5-4 and TRBJ2-3; 8 bases are a match to TRBD2. The CDR3 has 15 residues. The trim removed 4 bases at V and 2 bases at J, leaving 6 bases unmatched. Germline CDR1 SGHNT, CDR2 YYREEE (reference sequence). The CDR3 DNA is TGTGCCAGCAGCACGCATAGCGGGGTCACAGATACGCAGTATTTT. Translation gives CASSTHSGVTDTQYF. Variable domain in full (rest from reference TRBV5-4 and TRBJ2-3): ETGVTQSPTHLIKTRGQQVTLRCSSQSGHNTVSWYQQALGQGPQFIFQYYREEENGRGNFPPRFSGLQFPNYSSELNVNALELDDSALYLCASSTHSGVTDTQYFGPGTRLTVL.

This clonotype was counted at least ten times. The J gene is TRBJ2-1, the V gene TRBV12-3 or TRBV12-4; 8 bases map to TRBD2. J lost 7 bases, V lost 10 bases, and 9 bases had no gene match. This CDR3 region has 13 residues. The CDR3 DNA is TGTGCCATCCTCCGGGGGGGTACAAATGAGCAGTTCTTC. Protein: CAILRGGTNEQFF.

The chain links TRBV7-2 to TRBJ1-1; 7 bases match TRBD1. Trimming removed 2 bases from V and 8 bases from J; junction bases left unmatched: 5. This CDR3 has 13 residues. Germline V CDR1 and CDR2: SGHTA, FQGNSA. The CDR3 sequence is CASSLFQGVEAFF. CDR3 DNA: TGTGCCAGCAGCTTATTTCAGGGGGTAGAAGCTTTCTTT.

This chain connects TRBV20-1 to TRBJ2-3, with D unclear. Looked up from germline, CDR1 is DFQATT and CDR2 is SNEGSKA (reference sequence). Trimming stripped 0 bases from V and 6 bases from J, with 4 bases between. The CDR3 totals 11 residues. The CDR3 DNA reads as TGCAGTGCTAGAGATTCTGATACGCAGTATTTT. It specifies CSARDSDTQYF.

The V call is TRBV11-2, the J call TRBJ2-1; D is unresolved. Per germline, CDR1 SGHAT and CDR2 FQNNGV. With 0 bases removed from V and 5 bases from J, the gap between germline ends came to 2 bases. This CDR3 region has 12 residues. The CDR3 protein is CASSLDNNEQFF. CDR3 nucleotide sequence: TGTGCCAGCAGCTTAGATAACAATGAGCAGTTCTTC. The complete variable domain, with remaining parts taken from reference TRBV11-2 and TRBJ2-1, reads EAGVAQSPRYKIIEKRQSVAFWCNPISGHATLYWYQQILGQGPKLLIQFQNNGVVDDSQLPKDRFSAERLKGVDSTLKIQPAKLEDSAVYLCASSLDNNEQFFGPGTRLTVL.

The chain joins TRBV3-1 to TRBJ1-1, with 9 bases matching TRBD1. From germline, CDR1 is LGHDT and CDR2 YNNKEL (reference sequence). V gave up 4 bases and J gave up 1 base; unmatched junction bases: 4. CDR3 length: 15 amino acids. The CDR3 here is CASSRDRAWNTEAFF. The CDR3 bases are TGTGCCAGCAGCCGGGACAGGGCGTGGAACACTGAAGCTTTCTTT. The full variable domain, completed using reference TRBV3-1 and TRBJ1-1, is DTAVSQTPKYLVTQMGNDKSIKCEQNLGHDTMYWYKQDSKKFLKIMFSYNNKELIINETVPNRFSPKSPDKAHLNLHINSLELGDSAVYFCASSRDRAWNTEAFFGQGTRLTVV.